Each of the 20 T cell receptor beta chains below was sequenced from the same sample in a study of T-cell memory formation after mild COVID-19 (dated by TCRdb to about 2021). The method behind the library was 5' RACE. The instrument was an Illumina NovaSeq 6000. TCRdb applied fastp at Q25 and MiXCR to the public reads, then kept only in-frame beta chains. One record per CDR3 amino acid sequence lists the most common genes and DNA. Across this sample there are more than 450,000 distinct CDR3 sequences, with about 20% seen only once. Around 12% of the sample is held by the ten biggest clonotypes. The sequencing input was PBMCs or a T cell subset sorted from them (not recorded which). These receptors came from an adult woman who had mild COVID-19 (a few samples of this study predate the infection). The sample titles of this study are shuffled in the database, so cell type and time point are left out; the donor was told from shared clones.

The rearrangement uses TRBV12-3 or TRBV12-4 and TRBJ2-5; unclear D gene. With 3 bases removed from V and 2 bases from J, the gap between germline ends came to 10 bases. CDR3 length: 14 residues. CDR3 region: CASSLMRRQETQYF. DNA of the CDR3: TGTGCCAGCAGTTTGATGAGACGGCAAGAGACCCAGTACTTC.

This chain connects TRBV7-2 to TRBJ2-1; possibly TRBD2 for D (5 bases). The CDR3 has 17 amino acids. In germline, CDR1 is SGHTA, CDR2 FQGNSA. V was pared by 5 bases and J by 0 bases, with 17 bases between. The CDR3 protein is CASSPLGGPRSYNEQFF. CDR3 bases: TGTGCCAGCAGCCCGCTCGGAGGACCCCGCTCCTACAATGAGCAGTTCTTC.

This rearrangement joins TRBV2 to TRBJ2-2; 10 positions match TRBD2. Germline V CDR1 and CDR2: SNHLY, FYNNEI. V gave up 1 base and J gave up 2 bases; unmatched junction bases: 7. The CDR3 is 18 residues long. The CDR3 region is CASSEVVSGRANTGELFF. The CDR3 nucleotides are TGTGCCAGCAGTGAAGTCGTAAGCGGGAGGGCCAACACCGGGGAGCTGTTTTTT.

The chain carries TRBV27 and TRBJ2-7, with D uncertain. The CDR3 sequence is 15 residues long. V lost 2 bases to trimming and J lost 0 bases, with 11 bases between them. Germline V lookup: CDR1 MNHEY, CDR2 SMNVEV (reference sequence). The CDR3 region has the DNA TGTGCCAGCAGTTTACTTCCGGGTTCCTCCTACGAGCAGTACTTC. Its protein product is CASSLLPGSSYEQYF.

This clonotype was counted a few times. CDR3 protein: CASYTRGTDTQYF. The CDR3 DNA reads TGTGCCAGCTATACCCGGGGCACAGATACGCAGTATTTT. The genes are TRBV18 and TRBJ2-3; no definite D call. Germline CDR1 is KGHSH and CDR2 is LQKENI. V lost 7 bases and J lost 1, with 9 bases in between. The CDR3 extends over 13 amino acids.

This clonotype was counted many times. The genes are TRBV6-1 and TRBJ2-7; 11 positions agree with TRBD2. V was clipped by 8 bases and J by 0 bases; unmatched bases: 3. Germline lookup yields CDR1 MNHNS and CDR2 SASEGT. The CDR3 has 14 residues. The CDR3 spells CASVTSGSSYEQYF. CDR3 coding DNA: TGTGCCAGCGTCACTAGCGGGAGCTCCTACGAGCAGTACTTC.

A few counts support this clonotype. This sequence joins TRBV12-3 or TRBV12-4 and TRBJ2-7; D uncertain. The CDR3 contains 12 residues. V gave up 7 bases and J gave up 4 bases, with 11 bases separating them. The CDR3 loop is CASTPDGYEQYF. The CDR3 DNA reads as TGTGCCAGCACCCCGGACGGTTACGAGCAGTACTTC.

The chain couples TRBV24-1 to TRBJ1-5; unclear D gene. V was cut by 10 bases and J by 5 bases, with 11 bases left in between. The length of the CDR3 is 12 residues. Germline loops: CDR1 KGHDR, CDR2 SFDVKD. CDR3 DNA: TGTGCCACTGGCGGGGAGGATCAGCCCCAGCATTTT. Its translation: CATGGEDQPQHF.

This chain uses TRBV5-1 with TRBJ2-7; 11 nucleotides line up with TRBD1. Germline CDR1 reads SGHRS; CDR2 reads YFSETQ. Losses at the gene ends were 3 bases for V and 2 bases for J; bases not matched to a gene: 10. CDR3 length: 17 amino acids. The CDR3 loop reads CASSSKLPGQGAYEQYF. The CDR3 nucleotides read TGCGCCAGCAGCTCAAAGCTACCGGGACAGGGGGCCTACGAGCAGTACTTC.

This clonotype came up many times. The V call is TRBV3-1, the J call TRBJ2-1; D gene unclear. The CDR3 is 11 amino acids. Germline V CDR1 and CDR2: LGHDT, YNNKEL (reference sequence). With 5 bases removed from V and 11 bases from J, the gap between germline ends came to 10 bases. The CDR3 sequence is CASSSGYQQFF. The CDR3 DNA sequence: TGTGCCAGCAGCTCGGGCTACCAGCAGTTCTTC.

The CDR3 DNA follows: TGTGCCACCGCCCCCGGGACTAGCGGGAGGGCCGCTCAAGAGACCCAGTACTTC. Residues: CATAPGTSGRAAQETQYF. The V call is TRBV24-1, the J call TRBJ2-5, with 16 nucleotides matching TRBD2. Germline assignment: CDR1 KGHDR and CDR2 SFDVKD. The CDR3 is made up of 18 amino acids. V was clipped by 9 bases and J by 2 bases; unmatched bases: 11.

The chain joins TRBV5-1 to TRBJ2-7; TRBD2 matches at 10 bases. Losses at the gene ends were 4 bases for V and 3 bases for J; bases not matched to a gene: 7. The CDR3 sequence is 15 residues long. Germline V gene sequence: CDR1 SGHRS, CDR2 YFSETQ. The CDR3: CASSIFSGGIYEQYF. The CDR3 bases are TGCGCCAGCAGCATATTTAGCGGGGGGATCTACGAGCAGTACTTC.

This clonotype has only a few counts. The chain carries TRBV7-6 and TRBJ2-1, with D hard to call. This CDR3 comprises 17 residues. Deletions cut 5 bases from V and 3 bases from J, with 20 bases between. Per the germline V gene, CDR1 is SGHVS and CDR2 is FNYEAQ. The CDR3 sequence: CASSPPSARSDYNEQFF. The CDR3 DNA is TGTGCCAGCAGCCCACCGAGCGCGAGATCGGACTACAATGAGCAGTTCTTC.

The CDR3 sequence: CASSQAGREAQYF. The CDR3 nucleotides read TGTGCCAGCAGCCAGGCCGGGCGTGAGGCCCAGTACTTC. The chain combines TRBV3-1 with TRBJ2-5; D is unclear. The CDR3 has 13 amino acids. Trimming removed 3 bases from V and 9 bases from J, with 14 bases in between. CDR1 is LGHDT, CDR2 YNNKEL, per germline (reference sequence).

This clonotype came up a few times. The chain links TRBV30 to TRBJ2-1, with a tentative D call TRBD2 (6 bases). Trimming shortened V by 5 bases and J by 5 bases, and 13 bases separated the two germline ends. Germline loops: CDR1 GTSNPN, CDR2 SVGIG (reference sequence). This CDR3 comprises 13 residues. CDR3 region: CAWGAGRDNEQFF. The CDR3 region has the DNA TGTGCCTGGGGAGCGGGCCGGGACAATGAGCAGTTCTTC.

This chain uses TRBV7-8 with TRBJ2-6; TRBD1 matches 10 bases. The CDR3 spans 20 residues. Trimming cost V 4 bases and J 2 bases; bases outside gene matches: 14. CDR1 and CDR2 (germline): SGHVS, FQNEAQ. CDR3 in amino acids: CASSSRQGATFNPGANVLTF. Here the CDR3 DNA reads TGTGCCAGCAGCTCCAGACAGGGGGCCACCTTTAATCCTGGGGCCAACGTCCTGACTTTC.

This clonotype showed up many times. This chain uses TRBV2 with TRBJ2-3; D unclear. V dropped 1 base and J dropped 2 bases, with 13 bases sitting between them. Germline V gene data show CDR1 as SNHLY and CDR2 as FYNNEI. There are 16 residues in the CDR3. The CDR3 is CASSEGATTYTDTQYF. In DNA, the CDR3 is TGTGCCAGCAGTGAAGGGGCGACAACTTACACAGATACGCAGTATTTT.

This chain connects TRBV5-6 to TRBJ1-2; D is unclear. The CDR3 consists of 14 residues. The germline CDR1 and CDR2 sequences are SGHDT and YYEEEE. V dropped 3 bases and J dropped 4 bases, with 13 bases sitting between them. The DNA for the CDR3 is TGTGCCAGCAGCTCACCTACAGAGCTCTATGGCTACACCTTC. It is translated as CASSSPTELYGYTF.

The chain recombines TRBV24-1 with TRBJ1-5; D is possibly TRBD1 (5 bases). Germline V lookup: CDR1 KGHDR, CDR2 SFDVKD. The germline V and J ends were trimmed by 7 bases and 0 bases, with 12 bases remaining between them. The CDR3 covers 15 residues. CDR3 residues: CATSSHGASNQPQHF. CDR3 DNA sequence: TGTGCCACCAGCTCGCACGGGGCTAGCAATCAGCCCCAGCATTTT.

The V call is TRBV19, the J call TRBJ1-5; TRBD1 matches 8 bases. V was pared by 5 bases and J by 2 bases, with 5 bases of the junction left unmatched. In germline, CDR1 is LNHDA, CDR2 SQIVND (reference sequence). There are 15 residues in the CDR3. In DNA form, the CDR3 reads TGTGCCAGTAGTGGGTGGGGACAGGGCAATCAGCCCCAGCATTTT. Protein product: CASSGWGQGNQPQHF.